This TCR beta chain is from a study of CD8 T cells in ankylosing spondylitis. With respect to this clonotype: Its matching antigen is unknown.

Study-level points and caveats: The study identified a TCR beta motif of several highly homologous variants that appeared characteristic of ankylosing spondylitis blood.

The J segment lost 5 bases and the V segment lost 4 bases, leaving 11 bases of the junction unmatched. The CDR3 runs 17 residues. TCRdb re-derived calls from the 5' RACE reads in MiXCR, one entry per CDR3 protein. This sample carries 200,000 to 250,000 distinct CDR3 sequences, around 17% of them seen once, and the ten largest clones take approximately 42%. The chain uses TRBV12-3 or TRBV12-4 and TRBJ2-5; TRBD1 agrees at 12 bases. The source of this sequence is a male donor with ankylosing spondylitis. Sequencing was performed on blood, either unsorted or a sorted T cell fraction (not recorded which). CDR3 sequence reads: CASSSYRDRGHGETQYF. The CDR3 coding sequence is TGTGCCAGCAGTTCATACCGGGACAGGGGGCATGGGGAGACCCAGTACTTC.